Included here is one T cell receptor (beta chain) sequence, with context. Its antigen is not identified. The data stem from a study of shared clonotypes between healthy human individuals. Study-wide context: Samples came from a couple of female and a few male donors aged 18 to 49. General study findings and limits: The sole specimen, blood, was sampled, and tissue repertoires likely differ.

A 200 ng quantity of DNA, tens of thousands of T cell genomes, went into the sorted-subset replicate PCRs. Per the original data handling: Junction-only sequences without quality scores were provided by ImmunoSEQ, so filtering was different. Profiled with immunoSEQ multiplex PCR; TCRdb holds only in-frame clones, not every one. V, J and clone size are those of that table, while D and trimming were read from the DNA. The top ten clones hold 0.13% of a sample with roughly 2.4 million clones, more than 90% of them seen once. Germline V gene data show CDR1 as KGHSH and CDR2 as LQKENI. V shed 2 bases and J 4 bases; nucleotides not matched to a gene: 17. The CDR3 runs to 19 residues.

The chain carries TRBV18 and TRBJ2-3; 8 bases align to TRBD1. The clonotype comes from a man younger than 30 in good health. The sequenced sample consisted of naive CD4+ T cells sorted from blood. Subset in this sample: CD45RA+ positively selected. CDR3 protein: CASSPKDYTGGGFPDTQYF. In DNA form, the CDR3 reads TGTGCCAGCTCACCAAAAGACTACACAGGGGGAGGTTTCCCAGATACGCAGTATTTT. Together with reference TRBV18 and TRBJ2-3, the CDR3 gives the full variable domain: NAGVMQNPRHLVRRRGQEARLRCSPMKGHSHVYWYRQLPEEGLKFMVYLQKENIIDESGMPKERFSAEFPKEGPSILRIQQVVRGDSAAYFCASSPKDYTGGGFPDTQYFGPGTRLTVL.